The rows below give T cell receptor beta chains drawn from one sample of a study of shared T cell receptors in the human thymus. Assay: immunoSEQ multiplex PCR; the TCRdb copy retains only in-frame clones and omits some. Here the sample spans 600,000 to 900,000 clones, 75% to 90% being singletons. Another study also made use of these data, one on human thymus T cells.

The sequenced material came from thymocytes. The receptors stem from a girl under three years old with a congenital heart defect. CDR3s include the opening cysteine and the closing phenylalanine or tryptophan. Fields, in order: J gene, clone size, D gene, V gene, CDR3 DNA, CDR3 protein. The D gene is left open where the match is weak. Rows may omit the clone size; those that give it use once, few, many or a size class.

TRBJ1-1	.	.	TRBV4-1	TGCGCCAGCAGCCAAGATAAACAGGTATGTGGAGCTTTCTTT	CASSQDKQVCGAFF
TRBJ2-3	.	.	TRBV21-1	TGTGCCAGCAGCAGGGAATTAAGGATTGAATGTTCCTCAGGGGATACGCAGTATTTT	CASSRELRIECSSGDTQYF
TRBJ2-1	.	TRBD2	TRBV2	TGTGCCAGCAGTGAATATAATGGTCTGCTTCAGGCTAGCGGGGGGCCCCGACATGAGCAGTTCTTC	CASSEYNGLLQASGGPRHEQFF
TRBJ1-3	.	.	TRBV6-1	TGTGCCAGCAGTGACCTAGGGGGAGTGAGAAACACCATATATTTT	CASSDLGGVRNTIYF
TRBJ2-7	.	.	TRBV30	TGTGCCTGGAGTGGGACTAACTCCTACGAGCAGTACTTC	CAWSGTNSYEQYF
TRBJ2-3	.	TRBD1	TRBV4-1	TGCGCCAGCAGCCAAGACAGGGGGTCTCAAGATACGCAGTATTTT	CASSQDRGSQDTQYF
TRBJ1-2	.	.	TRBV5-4	TGTGCCAGCAGCCGCGCCATGTTCTATGGCTACACCTTC	CASSRAMFYGYTF
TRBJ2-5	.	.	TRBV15	TGTGCCACCAGCAGAATAGGAGGACCTGAAGAGACCCAGTACTTC	CATSRIGGPEETQYF
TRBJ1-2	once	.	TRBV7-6	TGTGCCAGCAGCTTATCGCCGGGAGCTAACTATGGCTACACCTTC	CASSLSPGANYGYTF
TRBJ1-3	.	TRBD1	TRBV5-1	TGCGCCAGCAGCTTGGCCCCTCGACAGGGGGTAGTTGGAAACACCATATATTTT	CASSLAPRQGVVGNTIYF
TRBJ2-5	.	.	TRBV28	TGTGCCAGCAGTTTGGTCGTCGTTCTCGGCGGACAACAAGAGACCCAGTACTTC	CASSLVVVLGGQQETQYF
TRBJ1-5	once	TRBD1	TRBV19	TGTGCCAGTAGTACCATCCTAGGGACAGGGGGAGGGCAGCCCCAGCATTTT	CASSTILGTGGGQPQHF
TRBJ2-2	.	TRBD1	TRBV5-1	TGCGCCAGCAGCTTGGCCCGGGACAGGGAAACCGGGGAGCTGTTTTTT	CASSLARDRETGELFF
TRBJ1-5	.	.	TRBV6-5	TGTGCCAGCAGTGCAACAGGGTGGAATCAGCCCCAGCATTTT	CASSATGWNQPQHF
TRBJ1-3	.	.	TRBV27	TGTGCCAGCATTATCCTCTCTGGAAACACCATATATTTT	CASIILSGNTIYF
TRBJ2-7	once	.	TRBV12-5	TGTGCTACGGGGGAGGATAGGGGGCTCAACGAGCAGTACTTC	CATGEDRGLNEQYF
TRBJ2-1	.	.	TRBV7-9	TGTGCCAGCAGCTTAATCCGGGATTTCTACAATGAGCAGTTCTTC	CASSLIRDFYNEQFF
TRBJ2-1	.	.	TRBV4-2	TGTGCCAGCAGCCAAGATCTCGGAACTAGCTGGAGGAATGAGCAGTTCTTC	CASSQDLGTSWRNEQFF
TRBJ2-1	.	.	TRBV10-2	TGCGCCAGCAGTGAGTCGGGGACCCGGATTCCTGGGGGCAACCCGAATGAGCAGTTCTTC	CASSESGTRIPGGNPNEQFF
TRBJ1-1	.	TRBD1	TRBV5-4	TGTGCCAGCAGCCTGACTTCAAAACAGGGGGAGGCAACCTTTAACACTGAAGCTTTCTTT	CASSLTSKQGEATFNTEAFF
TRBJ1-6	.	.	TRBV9	TGTGCCAGCAGCGTAGCTAGGCCCGGACGGGGGGATGATTCACCCCTCCACTTT	CASSVARPGRGDDSPLHF
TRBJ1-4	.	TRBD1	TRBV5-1	TGCGCCCGCAGCTTGTTTTTTAGGGGGCAGGGTGAAAAACTGTTTTTT	CARSLFFRGQGEKLFF
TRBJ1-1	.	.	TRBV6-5	TGTGCCAGCAGTTACGGAGAGGTCACTGAAGCTTTCTTT	CASSYGEVTEAFF
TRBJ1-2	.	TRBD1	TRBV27	TGTGCCAGCAGTTTAGTGGGGACAGGGGTCAGGGGCTACACCTTC	CASSLVGTGVRGYTF
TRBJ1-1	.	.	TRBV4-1	TGCGCCAGCAGCCAAGAGCCCGGGACAAGTGGACTCACTGAAGCTTTCTTT	CASSQEPGTSGLTEAFF
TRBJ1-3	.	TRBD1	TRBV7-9	TGTGCCAGCAGCCCTGGGACAGGGGGCTTCGGAAACACCATATATTTT	CASSPGTGGFGNTIYF
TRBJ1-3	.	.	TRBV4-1	TGCGCCAGCAGCCGACTTTCAGGAAACACCATATATTTT	CASSRLSGNTIYF
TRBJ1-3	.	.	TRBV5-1	TGCGCCAGCAGCTTGTCGGTTGGGGGGGCGAGTGGAAACACCATATATTTT	CASSLSVGGASGNTIYF
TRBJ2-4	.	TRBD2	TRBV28	TGTGCCAGCAGTTGGGGATGGCGGGGGGGCCACATTCAGTACTTC	CASSWGWRGGHIQYF
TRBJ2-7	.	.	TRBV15	TGTGCCACCAGCAGAAAATCCGCCACCCAACGGGAAAGCTCCTACGAGCAGTACTTC	CATSRKSATQRESSYEQYF
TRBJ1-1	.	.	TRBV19	TGTGCCAGTAGTATGGTCAGGTTGAACACTGAAGCTTTCTTT	CASSMVRLNTEAFF
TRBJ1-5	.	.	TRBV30	TGTGCCTGGAGGCAAGGTCCCCAGGGCAATCAGCCCCAGCATTTT	CAWRQGPQGNQPQHF
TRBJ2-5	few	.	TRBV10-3	TGTGCCATCGGTGGCGGGGCAGGAACCCACGCAATAAAGTACTTC	CAIGGGAGTHAIKYF
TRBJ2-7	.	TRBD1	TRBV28	TGTGCCAGCAGTCCCTGGGACAGCCAAAACCCACCCTCCTACGAGCAGTACTTC	CASSPWDSQNPPSYEQYF
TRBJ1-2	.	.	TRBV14	TGTGCCAGCAGCCAAGATCGGGGGTATGGCTACACCTTC	CASSQDRGYGYTF
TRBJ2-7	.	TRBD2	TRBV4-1	TGCGCCAGCAGCGAGGGCCCCGGGACTAGCGCCTTCTACGAGCAGTACTTC	CASSEGPGTSAFYEQYF
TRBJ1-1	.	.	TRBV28	TGTGCCAGCAGTTTCGCTTGGCAGGGAAGTACTGAAGCTTTCTTT	CASSFAWQGSTEAFF
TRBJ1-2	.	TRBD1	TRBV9	TGTGCCAGTAGTCAACAGGGGTCCAACTATGGCTACACCTTC	CASSQQGSNYGYTF
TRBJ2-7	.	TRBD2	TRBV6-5	TGTGCCAGCAGTTTCCGGGAGGGAATGGGTGAGCAGTACTTC	CASSFREGMGEQYF
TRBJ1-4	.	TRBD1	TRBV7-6	TGTGCCAGCAGCCAAGCGGGGGACAGGGGTCCCGAAAAACTGTTTTTT	CASSQAGDRGPEKLFF
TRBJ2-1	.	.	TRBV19	TGTGCCAGTAGCACGGCCAAAACAGGGATAGATGAGCAGTTCTTC	CASSTAKTGIDEQFF